The following is a T cell receptor beta chain sequence with its context. The clone's antigen remains unknown. A much larger clone differs from this one at a single base, so this may be a read error. These data belong to a study of T cells after yellow fever vaccination (dated 2019 in TCRdb). The study in broad terms: The SMART-Seq v4 Ultra Low Input RNA kit was used to prepare libraries from fractions with low cell numbers. To follow T-cell clones before and after primary and booster YFV17D yellow fever vaccination, bulk TCR alpha and beta repertoires were sequenced over time. Blood was drawn at multiple timepoints before and after primary and secondary immunization, with bulk PBMC replicates and cell subsets isolated. Two healthy male donors made up the cohort, one aged 18 to 30 years and the other aged 30 to 40 years. Overall study results and their limits: A small fraction of clonotypes showed up in both the CD4 and CD8 compartments, probably as a result of convergent recombination. FACS-sorted repertoires could contain abundant contaminating clonotypes from the bulk population, so computational filtering was required. The secondary T-cell response was found to be weaker but faster than the primary response, with a peak reached on day 5 rather than on day 15. Because only a couple of donors were included in the study, the extent to which the findings can be generalized is limited. Most clones expanded after primary vaccination were re-detected after the booster (almost 97% of CD4 and around 88% of CD8), suggesting broad memory maintenance.

TCR cDNA was synthesized by 5'RACE template switching, which introduced a universal primer site and unique molecular identifiers. Priming of cDNA synthesis was performed from both the TCR alpha and TCR beta constant segments. Two PCR steps were used to amplify libraries, with sample barcodes and sequencing adapters being added in the second step. Libraries were sequenced on Illumina HiSeq 2500 (2x100 bp) or NovaSeq (2x150 bp). On the study's bioinformatics: MIGEC was used to demultiplex reads and collapse the reads into UMI consensus sequences, and MiXCR was used for V(D)J alignment. Vaccine-responding clonotypes were defined with edgeR using replicate PBMC samples, requiring FDR below 0.01 and a log2 fold change above 5 up to day 15. CD4 or CD8 identity was assigned to each bulk clonotype according to whether the clonotype was present at higher abundance in the sequenced CD4 repertoire or the sequenced CD8 repertoire. The public reads were reprocessed in TCRdb via fastp at Q25 and MiXCR, keeping in-frame beta chains. One record per CDR3 amino acid sequence lists the most common genes and DNA. Clone size and V and J calls follow TCRdb, not the original study. The sample yields under 300,000 distinct CDR3 sequences; 6% to 8% were counted once. The ten largest clonotypes hold about 1% of the sample.

The sample's treatment or condition label, in plain terms: live attenuated yellow fever vaccine strain. A standard Ficoll-Paque protocol was used to isolate PBMCs from peripheral blood. Dynabeads CD4 and CD8 positive selection kits were used to isolate CD4 and CD8 T-cell fractions. TriZol was used to extract RNA from bulk PBMCs, CD4 and CD8 fractions, and dextramer-positive and dextramer-negative fractions. The source is a man under 40 who received the YFV17D yellow fever vaccine. The starting material was CD4+ T cells sorted from PBMCs, obtained on the day of the yellow fever booster vaccination.

CDR3 region: CASSSPRTGGSGETQYF. The DNA is TGCGCCAGCAGCTCTCCCAGGACTGGCGGGAGTGGAGAGACCCAGTACTTC. The chain joins TRBV5-1 to TRBJ2-5, with 7 middle bases fitting TRBD2. The germline V gene yields SGHRS for CDR1 and YFSETQ for CDR2. Its CDR3 holds 17 amino acids, cysteine through phenylalanine. Left in the record is the CDR3 DNA by itself, 51 bases read in frame from the first base. Unmatched junction bases come to 15, with V trimmed by 3 bases and J by 4 bases.